This entry features one TCR beta chain sequence. What it binds is unknown. Regarding treatment: around 19 received Ad26.COV2.S at low or high dose, single or two shots; about 5 received placebo; per-sample allocation not given. Sampling took place 63 days after the first vaccine or placebo injection. The data belong to a study of Ad26.COV2.S vaccination and SARS-CoV-2 variants. Study context: Donor was in the COV1001 Ad26.COV2.S trial arm. In the study, Ad26.COV2.S was injected intramuscularly once, or twice 56 days apart. Study conclusions and caveats: Compared with placebo recipients, vaccine recipients had higher spike-specific TCR breadth. Vaccine recipients and placebo recipients showed similar non-spike TCR breadth.

Germline V gives CDR1 ENHRY, CDR2 SYGVKD. This CDR3 is 16 amino acids long. With 3 bases removed from V and 0 bases from J, the gap between germline ends came to 15 bases. Some clones are missing from TCRdb's copy, which holds only in-frame ones; the method was immunoSEQ multiplex PCR. The sample contains approximately 480,000 clones, around nine tenths of which appear only once. V is TRBV10-3 and J is TRBJ2-7; D is possibly TRBD1 (6 bases). This material consisted of peripheral blood, taken in a trial of Ad26.COV2.S vaccine versus placebo. The sequence came from a person aged 18 to 59 who received the Ad26.COV2.S COVID-19 vaccine or a placebo. The CDR3: CAISDPGQIPSYEQYF. In DNA, the CDR3 is TGTGCCATCAGTGACCCAGGACAGATACCCTCCTACGAGCAGTACTTC.